The rows below give T cell receptor beta chains drawn from one sample of a study of beta chain features in type 1 diabetes. Measured with immunoSEQ multiplex PCR; TCRdb has only the in-frame clones, and not every one. The sample includes around 340,000 clones, 8% of them seen just once. The sample consisted of central memory CD4+ T cells from blood. The source of these receptors is a young woman in good health. The conserved cysteine and the conserved F or W are not part of the CDR3 here.

TRBV5-4,ASSSSGSYTDTQY
TRBV5-1,ASSLGANEQF
TRBV4-2,ASSQGGSYNEQF
TRBV5-1,ASSLSDSTDTQY
TRBV5-6,ASSFGPRQGANYGYT
TRBV25-1,ASSESRGWETQY
TRBV6-6,ASSYTRGTSGNTIY
TRBV18,ASSLLSRDGELF
TRBV5-1,ASSSLWGTEAF
TRBV2,ASAAGGPYEQF
TRBV4-2,ASSLQGRLNYGYT
TRBV27,ASSFQGANRYT
TRBV28,ASTQAYEQY
TRBV5-1,ASSYGSTGYEQY
TRBV10-3,AISEGVGNQPQH
TRBV11-2,ASSFRGASTDTQY